This is a list of T cell receptor beta chains from one sample in a study of OX40 agonist ivuxolimab in advanced cancers. Method: immunoSEQ multiplex PCR; TCRdb's copy keeps in-frame clones and lacks some. The sample records fewer than 85,000 clones, roughly 78% being singletons. This specimen was CD4+ or CD8+ T cells sorted from blood, taken in a trial of the OX40 agonist ivuxolimab. Source of these receptors: an adult with an advanced solid tumor such as melanoma, head and neck, liver or kidney cancer. CDR3s include the opening cysteine and the closing phenylalanine or tryptophan. The D gene is left open where the match is weak. Size is stated for part of the rows, as once, few or many counts, or as a class when the clone is expanded.

v_call: TRBV4-1; j_call: TRBJ2-3; cdr3_length: 17; clone_size: .; d_call: TRBD2; cdr3_aa: CASSQARLAGVTDTQYF; cdr3_nt: TGCGCCAGCAGCCAAGCGAGACTAGCGGGGGTCACAGATACGCAGTATTTT
v_call: TRBV27; j_call: TRBJ1-1; cdr3_length: 15; clone_size: .; d_call: .; cdr3_aa: CASSYSTRANTEAFF; cdr3_nt: TGTGCCAGCAGTTATAGCACTCGGGCAAACACTGAAGCTTTCTTT
v_call: TRBV9; j_call: TRBJ1-2; cdr3_length: 16; clone_size: .; d_call: .; cdr3_aa: CASSASSWTGDYGYTF; cdr3_nt: TGTGCCAGCAGCGCAAGTTCGTGGACTGGAGACTATGGCTACACCTTC
v_call: TRBV18; j_call: TRBJ1-2; cdr3_length: 12; clone_size: .; d_call: .; cdr3_aa: CASSPDDYGYTF; cdr3_nt: TGTGCCAGCTCACCAGACGATTATGGCTACACCTTC
v_call: TRBV27; j_call: TRBJ2-7; cdr3_length: 15; clone_size: .; d_call: TRBD1; cdr3_aa: CASSPWTGGTYEQYF; cdr3_nt: TGTGCCAGCAGTCCCTGGACAGGGGGCACCTACGAGCAGTACTTC
v_call: TRBV6-1; j_call: TRBJ2-1; cdr3_length: 16; clone_size: few; d_call: TRBD2; cdr3_aa: CASSARGLAGVNEQFF; cdr3_nt: TGTGCCAGCAGTGCTAGGGGGCTAGCGGGGGTCAATGAGCAGTTCTTC
v_call: TRBV30; j_call: TRBJ2-1; cdr3_length: 14; clone_size: few; d_call: TRBD2; cdr3_aa: CAWGSGRAYNEQFF; cdr3_nt: TGTGCCTGGGGGAGCGGGAGGGCCTACAATGAGCAGTTCTTC
v_call: TRBV25-1; j_call: TRBJ2-2; cdr3_length: 17; clone_size: once; d_call: TRBD1; cdr3_aa: CASSELGRGQDTGELFF; cdr3_nt: TGTGCCAGCAGTGAATTGGGAAGGGGGCAGGACACCGGGGAGCTGTTTTTT
v_call: TRBV2; j_call: TRBJ2-6; cdr3_length: 15; clone_size: once; d_call: .; cdr3_aa: CASRATVTGANVLTF; cdr3_nt: TGTGCCAGCAGAGCAACAGTAACTGGGGCCAACGTCCTGACTTTC
v_call: TRBV27; j_call: TRBJ2-5; cdr3_length: 13; clone_size: .; d_call: .; cdr3_aa: CASSFRDQETQYF; cdr3_nt: TGTGCCAGCAGTTTCAGGGACCAAGAGACCCAGTACTTC
v_call: TRBV5-1; j_call: TRBJ1-5; cdr3_length: 15; clone_size: .; d_call: .; cdr3_aa: CASSLGGAGNQPQHF; cdr3_nt: TGCGCCAGCAGCTTGGGAGGTGCGGGCAATCAGCCCCAGCATTTT
v_call: TRBV11-2; j_call: TRBJ1-6; cdr3_length: 17; clone_size: .; d_call: TRBD1; cdr3_aa: CASSLDSGGRGLSPLHF; cdr3_nt: TGTGCCAGCAGCTTAGACTCTGGCGGCAGGGGGCTTTCACCCCTCCACTTT
v_call: TRBV19; j_call: TRBJ2-2; cdr3_length: 15; clone_size: once; d_call: TRBD1; cdr3_aa: CASTVQGALTGELFF; cdr3_nt: TGTGCCAGTACTGTACAGGGGGCGCTCACCGGGGAGCTGTTTTTT
v_call: TRBV15; j_call: TRBJ1-2; cdr3_length: 15; clone_size: .; d_call: .; cdr3_aa: CATTLGDGANYGYTF; cdr3_nt: TGTGCCACCACCCTAGGGGACGGAGCTAACTATGGCTACACCTTC
v_call: TRBV11-3; j_call: TRBJ2-7; cdr3_length: 15; clone_size: .; d_call: TRBD1; cdr3_aa: CASSLGQGVGMVQYF; cdr3_nt: TGTGCCAGCAGCTTGGGACAGGGGGTCGGAATGGTGCAGTACTTC
v_call: TRBV28; j_call: TRBJ1-6; cdr3_length: 14; clone_size: .; d_call: TRBD1; cdr3_aa: CASTYSDRSSPLHF; cdr3_nt: TGTGCCAGCACTTACTCGGACAGGAGTTCACCCCTCCACTTT
v_call: TRBV28; j_call: TRBJ1-1; cdr3_length: 14; clone_size: .; d_call: .; cdr3_aa: CASSLGLRGTEAFF; cdr3_nt: TGTGCCAGCAGTTTGGGACTCCGGGGCACTGAAGCTTTCTTT
v_call: TRBV30; j_call: TRBJ1-6; cdr3_length: 12; clone_size: .; d_call: .; cdr3_aa: CAWSGRNSPLHF; cdr3_nt: TGTGCCTGGAGTGGCCGTAATTCACCCCTCCACTTT
v_call: TRBV29-1; j_call: TRBJ1-1; cdr3_length: 12; clone_size: .; d_call: .; cdr3_aa: CSGAGPSNEAFF; cdr3_nt: TGCAGCGGTGCCGGGCCCTCAAATGAAGCTTTCTTT
v_call: TRBV4-1; j_call: TRBJ2-5; cdr3_length: 14; clone_size: .; d_call: .; cdr3_aa: CASSQAKGVETQYF; cdr3_nt: TGCGCCAGCAGCCAAGCAAAGGGGGTAGAGACCCAGTACTTC